The clone carrying this TCR beta chain was counted between two and nine times. Its antigen is as yet unknown. This sample stems from a study of T-cell memory formation after mild COVID-19. Study results and caveats: Shrinking CD4+ clones resided mostly in CM and EM, and CD8+ ones in EMRA.

Constant-segment primers and 5'RACE yielded cDNA libraries for TCR alpha and TCR beta, each carrying sample barcodes and UMIs. TCRdb analysed the 5' RACE reads with MiXCR anew, one entry per CDR3 protein. The repertoire includes 180,000 or so distinct CDR3 sequences, roughly 16% of them detected once, and about 2% sits in the top ten. V lost 0 bases and J lost 12; bases outside the gene matches: 5. The CDR3 spans 13 residues. Germline CDR1 LNHNV, CDR2 YYDKDF (reference sequence). The origin of this receptor is an adult woman who had mild COVID-19 (a few samples of this study predate the infection). Cell type and time point are not known. This chain uses TRBV15 with TRBJ1-5; 7 positions match TRBD1. Sequencing was done on a sample of PBMCs or a T cell subset sorted from them (not recorded which). CDR3 nucleotides: TGTGCCACCAGCAGAGATCTGACAGGGAACCAGCATTTT. This codes for CATSRDLTGNQHF.